The clone carrying this TCR beta chain has a single count. Its antigen is unidentified. Its ends do not fully match the called genes, so a read error is possible. This CDR3 region has 16 residues. CDR1 and CDR2 from the germline V gene are SGHAT and FQDESV (reference sequence). The record originates from a study of tumor-infiltrating lymphocytes in primary liver carcinoma. As for the study in general: Stage T1-T3 N0M0 and a size of roughly 4 to 10 cm characterized the tumors. Samples returned roughly 3.5 to 8 million productive TCRbeta reads, a yield that was similar across tissue types.

Whole-study results and caveats: Blood had a significantly lower top-250-clone fraction than tumors did (p = 0.039).

Scientists recovered RNA and DNA together from roughly 21-30 mg of unsorted bulk tissue. The patients presented with primary liver carcinoma, which was managed through surgical resection. Production of TCR beta cDNA used approximately 480 ng total RNA together with a constant-region primer. What produced the TCR beta libraries was three nested multiplex PCR rounds using slightly modified ARM-PCR. The first two PCR rounds used TRBV1-TRBV30 forward primers with a C-beta reverse primer, 9 to 10 cycles each. TCRdb ran MiXCR on the multiplex PCR reads and lists one entry per CDR3 protein. The sample shows around 99,000 distinct CDR3 sequences, around 70% of them seen only once.

The chain uses TRBV11-1 and TRBJ2-3, with a tentative D call TRBD2 (6 bases). Sequenced input: tumor-adjacent normal liver tissue. The TCR comes from a man in his forties with primary liver carcinoma and hepatitis B virus infection. The DNA of the CDR3 is TGTGCCAGCAGCCTCGAGACTAGTACACAAACAGATACGCAATATTTT. Amino acids: CASSLETSTQTDTQYF.